The rows below give T cell receptor beta chains drawn from one sample of a study of blood T cell repertoires in COVID-19. Profiled with immunoSEQ multiplex PCR; TCRdb holds only in-frame clones, not every one. There are 85,000 to 130,000 clones in the sample; roughly nine tenths occur only once, and about 1% lies in the top ten. Material: peripheral blood. The source is a man aged 60 to 75 with acute or convalescent COVID-19. Each CDR3 is given with its conserved first and last residue. D genes are given only for firm matches. Clone size is not always given. Where it is, it says once, few, many or a class for expanded clones.

D gene: TRBD2; clone size: -; V gene: TRBV28; CDR3 length: 13; J gene: TRBJ2-2; CDR3 DNA: TGTGCCACCAGCGGGAGTGGAACCGGGGAGCTGTTTTTT; CDR3 protein: CATSGSGTGELFF
D gene: -; clone size: -; V gene: TRBV19; CDR3 length: 12; J gene: TRBJ2-5; CDR3 DNA: TGTGCCAGTAGTATTGACAGGCAGACCCAGTACTTC; CDR3 protein: CASSIDRQTQYF
D gene: TRBD2; clone size: -; V gene: TRBV4-1; CDR3 length: 14; J gene: TRBJ2-1; CDR3 DNA: TGCGCCAGCAGCCAAGAGGCGGGGGTGAATGAGCAGTTCTTC; CDR3 protein: CASSQEAGVNEQFF
D gene: -; clone size: -; V gene: TRBV2; CDR3 length: 13; J gene: TRBJ2-7; CDR3 DNA: TGTGCCAGCAACCAAGGGGCTAATTACGAGCAGTACTTC; CDR3 protein: CASNQGANYEQYF
D gene: -; clone size: -; V gene: TRBV20-1; CDR3 length: 13; J gene: TRBJ1-5; CDR3 DNA: TGCAGTGCTAGTAGGGGATGGTCTCAGCCCCAGCATTTT; CDR3 protein: CSASRGWSQPQHF
D gene: -; clone size: -; V gene: TRBV11-2; CDR3 length: 14; J gene: TRBJ1-6; CDR3 DNA: TGTGCCAGCAGCTTTTCCGGACTTAATTCACCCCTCCACTTT; CDR3 protein: CASSFSGLNSPLHF
D gene: -; clone size: -; V gene: TRBV27; CDR3 length: 14; J gene: TRBJ1-2; CDR3 DNA: TGTGCCAGCACCACCACGGGACTCTCGGCTGGCTACACCTTC; CDR3 protein: CASTTTGLSAGYTF
D gene: -; clone size: -; V gene: TRBV7-8; CDR3 length: 14; J gene: TRBJ2-5; CDR3 DNA: TGTGCCAGCAGACTCCCGGCGGTCCAAGAGACCCAGTACTTC; CDR3 protein: CASRLPAVQETQYF
D gene: -; clone size: once; V gene: TRBV11-2; CDR3 length: 15; J gene: TRBJ2-1; CDR3 DNA: TGTGCCAGCAGCTTAGAAGCGGGCTCCTACAATGAGCAGTTCTTC; CDR3 protein: CASSLEAGSYNEQFF
D gene: TRBD1; clone size: -; V gene: TRBV6-5; CDR3 length: 15; J gene: TRBJ1-6; CDR3 DNA: TGTGCCAGCAGTTACCGGACAGGGGTTGGGTCACCCCTCCACTTT; CDR3 protein: CASSYRTGVGSPLHF
D gene: -; clone size: once; V gene: TRBV2; CDR3 length: 13; J gene: TRBJ2-2; CDR3 DNA: TGTGCCAGCAGTGAACAGGGGTTCGGGGAGCTGTTTTTT; CDR3 protein: CASSEQGFGELFF
D gene: TRBD1; clone size: -; V gene: TRBV18; CDR3 length: 18; J gene: TRBJ1-1; CDR3 DNA: TGTGCCAGCTCACCACGCCCACCGGTGACAGGGTCGTTTACTGAAGCTTTCTTT; CDR3 protein: CASSPRPPVTGSFTEAFF
D gene: TRBD2; clone size: -; V gene: TRBV5-4; CDR3 length: 15; J gene: TRBJ2-1; CDR3 DNA: TGTGCCAGCAGCCTAGCGGAGCTAGGCCACAATGAGCAGTTCTTC; CDR3 protein: CASSLAELGHNEQFF
D gene: -; clone size: -; V gene: TRBV15; CDR3 length: 15; J gene: TRBJ2-2; CDR3 DNA: TGTGCCACCAGCGGGGGACTGCCGAACACCGGGGAGCTGTTTTTT; CDR3 protein: CATSGGLPNTGELFF
D gene: TRBD2; clone size: -; V gene: TRBV2; CDR3 length: 17; J gene: TRBJ2-4; CDR3 DNA: TGTGCCAGCAGTTCCTCCCAGACTAGCGGGAGGCTCGGCATTCAGTACTTC; CDR3 protein: CASSSSQTSGRLGIQYF
D gene: TRBD2; clone size: -; V gene: TRBV12-3/TRBV12-4; CDR3 length: 11; J gene: TRBJ2-1; CDR3 DNA: TGTGCCAGCAGGCAAGCGGGAGAGCAGTTCTTC; CDR3 protein: CASRQAGEQFF
D gene: TRBD2; clone size: -; V gene: TRBV11-3; CDR3 length: 15; J gene: TRBJ2-1; CDR3 DNA: TGTGCCAGCAGTTATAGCGGGGACCCCTACAATGAGCAGTTCTTC; CDR3 protein: CASSYSGDPYNEQFF
D gene: -; clone size: once; V gene: TRBV5-1; CDR3 length: 13; J gene: TRBJ1-2; CDR3 DNA: TGCGCCAGCAGCTTGGCGGAGCTCGATGGCTACACCTTC; CDR3 protein: CASSLAELDGYTF
D gene: TRBD1; clone size: -; V gene: TRBV19; CDR3 length: 14; J gene: TRBJ1-1; CDR3 DNA: TGTGCCAGTAGTTCTCGGACAGGGAACACTGAAGCTTTCTTT; CDR3 protein: CASSSRTGNTEAFF
D gene: -; clone size: -; V gene: TRBV30; CDR3 length: 14; J gene: TRBJ2-7; CDR3 DNA: TGTGCCTGGAGTCCACCGACAGGTTACCACGAGCAGTACTTC; CDR3 protein: CAWSPPTGYHEQYF
D gene: -; clone size: -; V gene: TRBV11-2; CDR3 length: 14; J gene: TRBJ2-7; CDR3 DNA: TGTGCCAGCACCATGGCCGGCGGAGCCTACGAGCAGTACTTC; CDR3 protein: CASTMAGGAYEQYF
D gene: -; clone size: -; V gene: TRBV5-4; CDR3 length: 16; J gene: TRBJ2-3; CDR3 DNA: TGTGCCAGCAGCTCGAGGGGGGGAGGTGGGACAGATACGCAGTATTTT; CDR3 protein: CASSSRGGGGTDTQYF
D gene: -; clone size: -; V gene: TRBV3-1/TRBV3-2; CDR3 length: 15; J gene: TRBJ2-3; CDR3 DNA: TGTGCCAGCAGCGATACAGGGGGGGAGGCAGATACGCAGTATTTT; CDR3 protein: CASSDTGGEADTQYF
D gene: TRBD2; clone size: -; V gene: TRBV13; CDR3 length: 15; J gene: TRBJ2-1; CDR3 DNA: TGTGCCAGCAGCCGTGGACTAGCGGGAGGAACTGAGCAGTTCTTC; CDR3 protein: CASSRGLAGGTEQFF
D gene: -; clone size: -; V gene: TRBV2; CDR3 length: 13; J gene: TRBJ2-3; CDR3 DNA: TGTGCCAGCGACACAGGCGGCACAGATACGCAGTATTTT; CDR3 protein: CASDTGGTDTQYF
D gene: TRBD2; clone size: -; V gene: TRBV5-1; CDR3 length: 18; J gene: TRBJ2-1; CDR3 DNA: TGCGCCAGCAGCCCGACGGACGCCAGCGGGAGCATCCGGAATGAGCAGTTCTTC; CDR3 protein: CASSPTDASGSIRNEQFF
D gene: TRBD2; clone size: -; V gene: TRBV7-2; CDR3 length: 14; J gene: TRBJ2-7; CDR3 DNA: TGTGCCAGCAGCTTACTAGCGGGAGTCTACGAGCAGTACTTC; CDR3 protein: CASSLLAGVYEQYF
D gene: TRBD1; clone size: few; V gene: TRBV7-9; CDR3 length: 13; J gene: TRBJ1-2; CDR3 DNA: TGTGCCAGCAGCCGGGACAGGGGATACGGCTACACCTTC; CDR3 protein: CASSRDRGYGYTF
D gene: -; clone size: -; V gene: TRBV6-5; CDR3 length: 15; J gene: TRBJ2-3; CDR3 DNA: TGTGCCAGCAGCTTAGACAGGCCTAGCACAGATACGCAGTATTTT; CDR3 protein: CASSLDRPSTDTQYF
D gene: -; clone size: -; V gene: TRBV4-1; CDR3 length: 13; J gene: TRBJ2-1; CDR3 DNA: TGCGCCAGCAGCCAAGGGTCAGGGAATGAGCAGTTCTTC; CDR3 protein: CASSQGSGNEQFF
D gene: -; clone size: -; V gene: TRBV6-5; CDR3 length: 13; J gene: TRBJ1-4; CDR3 DNA: TGTGCCAGCACGGTCAGGGCAGACGAAAAACTGTTTTTT; CDR3 protein: CASTVRADEKLFF
D gene: -; clone size: once; V gene: TRBV19; CDR3 length: 13; J gene: TRBJ2-4; CDR3 DNA: TGTGCCAGTAGTATTGGGACTTTTGACATTCAGTACTTC; CDR3 protein: CASSIGTFDIQYF
D gene: -; clone size: -; V gene: TRBV6-5; CDR3 length: 12; J gene: TRBJ2-7; CDR3 DNA: TGTGCCAGCAGCCGGGGTGGGTACGAGCAGTACTTC; CDR3 protein: CASSRGGYEQYF
D gene: TRBD2; clone size: once; V gene: TRBV29-1; CDR3 length: 15; J gene: TRBJ2-7; CDR3 DNA: TGCAGCGCCAGGCCAGTAGGCGGGAGTAACCACGAGCAGTACTTC; CDR3 protein: CSARPVGGSNHEQYF
D gene: -; clone size: -; V gene: TRBV27; CDR3 length: 14; J gene: TRBJ1-6; CDR3 DNA: TGTGCCAGCAGTACACGACAGGATAATTCACCCCTCCACTTT; CDR3 protein: CASSTRQDNSPLHF
D gene: -; clone size: -; V gene: TRBV30; CDR3 length: 14; J gene: TRBJ2-6; CDR3 DNA: TGTGCCTGGGGGTCAGGGGCTGGGGCCAACGTCCTGACTTTC; CDR3 protein: CAWGSGAGANVLTF
D gene: -; clone size: -; V gene: TRBV5-4; CDR3 length: 14; J gene: TRBJ2-7; CDR3 DNA: TGTGCCAGCAGCTGGAGGGACTGGCCTGGGGAGCAGTACTTC; CDR3 protein: CASSWRDWPGEQYF
D gene: -; clone size: -; V gene: TRBV30; CDR3 length: 13; J gene: TRBJ1-1; CDR3 DNA: TGTGCCTGGAGGGCCGGGGGGGATGGGAAAGCTTTCTTT; CDR3 protein: CAWRAGGDGKAFF
D gene: TRBD1; clone size: -; V gene: TRBV3-1/TRBV3-2; CDR3 length: 14; J gene: TRBJ1-2; CDR3 DNA: TGTGCCAGCAGCCAAGGGACAGGGGCGGGTGGCTACACCTTC; CDR3 protein: CASSQGTGAGGYTF
D gene: -; clone size: -; V gene: TRBV24-1; CDR3 length: 15; J gene: TRBJ1-4; CDR3 DNA: TGTGCCACCAGTGACAACAGAGTGAGTGATGAAAAACTGTTTTTT; CDR3 protein: CATSDNRVSDEKLFF
D gene: -; clone size: -; V gene: TRBV10-1; CDR3 length: 13; J gene: TRBJ2-3; CDR3 DNA: TGCGCCAGCAGTGAGGGCCTCACAGATACGCAGTATTTT; CDR3 protein: CASSEGLTDTQYF
D gene: -; clone size: -; V gene: TRBV19; CDR3 length: 14; J gene: TRBJ2-7; CDR3 DNA: TGTGCCAGTAGTATACGGCACAGACGCTACGAGCAGTACTTC; CDR3 protein: CASSIRHRRYEQYF
D gene: -; clone size: -; V gene: TRBV5-4; CDR3 length: 13; J gene: TRBJ1-1; CDR3 DNA: TGTGCCAGCAGCTTGGCCTTAGGGGCTGAAGCTTTCTTT; CDR3 protein: CASSLALGAEAFF
D gene: -; clone size: -; V gene: TRBV5-1; CDR3 length: 15; J gene: TRBJ2-2; CDR3 DNA: TGCGCCAGCAGCTTCGCAGTCCCGAACACCGGGGAGCTGTTTTTT; CDR3 protein: CASSFAVPNTGELFF